This T cell receptor beta chain was recorded in a study of regulatory T cells in long-lasting Graves disease. Study-wide points: Not thyroid tissue but only peripheral blood was studied.

In this sample, this clonotype turned up many times. The antigen is unknown. Time point of the sample: newly diagnosed GD, antithyroid drugs for less than 3 months. Isolated PBMC RNA provided the starting material for the TCR library. It was an endocrinology department in Xi'an, China, that provided the patients. Roughly 10 milliliters of peripheral blood went into EDTA tubes. In building TCR beta libraries, iRepertoire HTBI primers were used together with Arm-PCR of CDR3 regions. Original methodology: Across the samples, identification revealed some 64 TRBV and 12 to 15 TRBJ segments. From the multiplex PCR reads, TCRdb called clonotypes with MiXCR, one entry per CDR3 protein. TCRdb assigned the V and J calls; the authors' analysis was not used. The sample consists of about 470,000 distinct CDR3 sequences, 15% of them appearing once. Germline V gene lookup returns CDR1 SEHNR and CDR2 FQNEAQ (reference sequence). The CDR3 has 15 residues. V was cut by 5 bases and J by 0 bases, with 11 bases left in between.

These data also formed part of another study, on T cells in Graves' hyperthyroidism and ophthalmopathy.

The sequenced sample was peripheral blood mononuclear cells (PBMCs), obtained at new diagnosis, from a patient treated with antithyroid drugs. The TCR comes from a woman younger than 45 with Graves disease. The chain combines TRBV7-9 with TRBJ2-1; tentative D call: TRBD2 (5 bases). CDR3 DNA sequence: TGTGCCAGCAGCCCCGAAGGGAGCTCCTACAATGAGCAGTTCTTC. Residues: CASSPEGSSYNEQFF. Complete variable domain (other parts from reference TRBV7-9 and TRBJ2-1): DTGVSQNPRHKITKRGQNVTFRCDPISEHNRLYWYRQTLGQGPEFLTYFQNEAQLEKSRLLSDRFSAERPKGSFSTLEIQRTEQGDSAMYLCASSPEGSSYNEQFFGPGTRLTVL.